The 22 T cell receptor beta chains below all came from one sample that was sequenced in a study of CD4 T cells in relation to SARS-CoV-2 and coronaviruses. Assay: immunoSEQ multiplex PCR; the TCRdb copy retains only in-frame clones and omits some. The data hold about 21,000 clones, with around 72% observed a single time. Unexposed donor CD4+ T cells date from 2011-2018, before the COVID-19 pandemic. The cells were cultured for around ten days before CD4+ T cells were isolated. The antigens for these receptors are not known. The sample was CD4+ T cells from PBMCs, cultured in vitro. All receptors derive from a human donor in good health.

The rearrangement joins TRBV28 to TRBJ1-1; no firm D call. There are 15 residues in the CDR3. The V and J ends lost 8 bases and 1 base respectively, with 17 bases between them. Germline assignment: CDR1 MDHEN and CDR2 SYDVKM. CDR3 loop: CASRSDPAENTEAFF. DNA for the CDR3: TGTGCCAGCCGTTCTGACCCAGCAGAGAACACTGAAGCTTTCTTT.

The chain carries TRBV6-5 and TRBJ2-5; D may be TRBD2 (6 bases). V dropped 0 bases and J dropped 1 base, with 9 bases sitting between them. Germline loops: CDR1 MNHEY, CDR2 SVGAGI. This CDR3 comprises 15 residues. The CDR3 DNA reads TGTGCCAGCAGTTACTCGGCGGGACTCCAAGAGACCCAGTACTTC. It specifies CASSYSAGLQETQYF.

The J gene is TRBJ1-2, the V gene TRBV28; D not certain. Trimming removed 3 bases at V and 5 bases at J, with 4 bases between. This CDR3 is 11 amino acids long. In germline, CDR1 is MDHEN, CDR2 SYDVKM. The CDR3 nucleotides are TGTGCCAGCAGTTTCCAATATGGCTACACCTTC. It translates to CASSFQYGYTF.

This rearrangement joins TRBV10-2 to TRBJ2-7; the D gene is possibly TRBD2 (6 bases). Trimming left V 4 bases short and J 2 bases short, with 9 bases between. Germline-derived CDR1 and CDR2 are WSHSY and SAAADI. The CDR3 has 13 amino acids. CDR3 sequence: CASSVGSTYEQYF. The DNA for the CDR3 is TGCGCCAGCAGTGTCGGGAGTACCTACGAGCAGTACTTC.

CDR3 bases: TGTGCCAGCAGCACCTACTGGACTAGCGAGATAACAGATACGCAGTATTTT. It codes for CASSTYWTSEITDTQYF. The V gene is TRBV7-9, the J gene TRBJ2-3; TRBD2 matches 9 bases. V lost 5 bases to trimming and J lost 3 bases; unmatched junction nucleotides: 12. Per germline, CDR1 SEHNR and CDR2 FQNEAQ (reference sequence). The CDR3 length is 17 residues.

The rearrangement joins TRBV6-5 to TRBJ1-2; the D is unclear. V lost 7 bases and J 8 bases, leaving 11 bases between the germline ends. CDR1 MNHEY and CDR2 SVGAGI come from the germline V gene. The CDR3 has 11 residues. CDR3 sequence reads: CASTGLGGYTF. The CDR3 DNA is TGTGCCAGCACCGGGTTGGGGGGCTACACCTTC.

The rearrangement uses TRBV5-1 and TRBJ2-3, with 12 bases aligning to TRBD2. This CDR3 region has 15 residues. The V and J ends lost 0 bases and 5 bases, in that order; junction bases with no gene match: 1. Germline CDR1 SGHRS, CDR2 YFSETQ. CDR3 sequence reads: CASSLGGLAGDTQYF. The CDR3, as DNA: TGCGCCAGCAGCTTGGGGGGACTAGCGGGAGATACGCAGTATTTT.

V and J are TRBV6-5 and TRBJ2-3, with D tentatively TRBD1 (7 bases). V was clipped by 6 bases and J by 3 bases, with 13 bases between them. The germline V gene encodes CDR1 MNHEY and CDR2 SVGAGI. CDR3 size: 14 residues. The CDR3 coding sequence is TGTGCCAGCAGACCAGGGGGAGGAACAGATACGCAGTATTTT. This translates into CASRPGGGTDTQYF.

This chain joins TRBV5-1 and TRBJ2-3, with D uncertain. V was trimmed by 4 bases and J by 5 bases, leaving 14 bases between them. This CDR3 comprises 14 residues. Germline V gene lookup returns CDR1 SGHRS and CDR2 YFSETQ. CDR3 residues: CASSPRAVGDTQYF. DNA for the CDR3: TGCGCCAGCAGCCCCCGGGCGGTTGGAGATACGCAGTATTTT. Together with reference TRBV5-1 and TRBJ2-3, the CDR3 gives the full variable domain: KAGVTQTPRYLIKTRGQQVTLSCSPISGHRSVSWYQQTPGQGLQFLFEYFSETQRNKGNFPGRFSGRQFSNSRSEMNVSTLELGDSALYLCASSPRAVGDTQYFGPGTRLTVL.

The chain is built from TRBV20-1 and TRBJ1-6; D is uncertain. This CDR3 has 14 residues. V gave up 3 bases and J gave up 9 bases, with 15 bases separating them. From germline, CDR1 is DFQATT and CDR2 SNEGSKA (reference sequence). The CDR3 loop is CSASSVGNASPLHF. CDR3 bases: TGCAGTGCTAGTAGTGTAGGAAACGCTTCACCCCTCCACTTT.

This chain connects TRBV27 to TRBJ1-2; 8 bases are shared with TRBD1. The CDR3 covers 14 residues. J gave up 4 bases and V 6 bases, and 7 bases lay outside the gene matches. Per germline, CDR1 MNHEY and CDR2 SMNVEV (reference sequence). CDR3 sequence (DNA): TGTGCCAGCAGCACAACGACAGGGGTCTATGGCTACACCTTC. The encoded protein is CASSTTTGVYGYTF.

In its sample, this clone was seen a few times. The chain couples TRBV30 to TRBJ1-3; no definite D call. The ends were cut back, 4 bases at V and 3 bases at J, with 10 bases in the middle. Germline V gives CDR1 GTSNPN, CDR2 SVGIG (reference sequence). CDR3 length equals 13 residues. In DNA, the CDR3 is TGTGCCTGGACCCCTCCAGGTGGAAACACCATATATTTT. It specifies CAWTPPGGNTIYF. The variable domain in full, completed from reference TRBV30 and TRBJ1-3, reads SQTIHQWPATLVQPVGSPLSLECTVEGTSNPNLYWYRQAAGRGLQLLFYSVGIGQISSEVPQNLSASRPQDRQFILSSKKLLLSDSGFYLCAWTPPGGNTIYFGEGSWLTVV.

V usage is TRBV5-8 and J usage is TRBJ2-3; 8 bases align to TRBD1. The ends lost 3 bases at V and 4 bases at J; junction bases unmatched: 7. Germline CDR1 and CDR2: SGHTS and YDEGEE. The CDR3 is made up of 15 amino acids. Written as DNA, the CDR3 is TGTGCCAGCAGCTCCTCCAGGGGGCGCTCAGATACGCAGTATTTT. Encoded protein: CASSSSRGRSDTQYF.

V gene TRBV10-3 combines with J gene TRBJ1-1, with D possibly matching TRBD1 (5 bases). This CDR3 comprises 14 residues. The germline CDR1 and CDR2 sequences are ENHRY and SYGVKD. V was clipped by 0 bases and J by 7 bases, with 12 bases between them. In nucleotides, the CDR3 is TGTGCCATCAGTGAGTCGGCGACCGGGGGTGAAGCTTTCTTT. This codes for CAISESATGGEAFF.

The chain recombines TRBV6-5 with TRBJ1-1, with unresolved D. The CDR3 runs to 12 residues. Germline V gene sequence: CDR1 MNHEY, CDR2 SVGAGI. V lost 4 bases and J lost 0, with 3 bases in between. The CDR3 bases are TGTGCCAGCAGTTCGGTGAACACTGAAGCTTTCTTT. Residues: CASSSVNTEAFF.

The chain carries TRBV11-1 and TRBJ2-1; D might be TRBD1 (5 bases). The CDR3 covers 13 residues. CDR1 and CDR2 from the germline V gene are SGHAT and FQDESV (reference sequence). V was cut by 8 bases and J by 5 bases, with 13 bases left in between. CDR3 coding DNA: TGTGCCAGCGACAGACTCGAACACAATGAGCAGTTCTTC. This translates into CASDRLEHNEQFF. The full variable domain, completed using reference TRBV11-1 and TRBJ2-1, is EAEVAQSPRYKITEKSQAVAFWCDPISGHATLYWYRQILGQGPELLVQFQDESVVDDSQLPKDRFSAERLKGVDSTLKIQPAELGDSAMYLCASDRLEHNEQFFGPGTRLTVL.

J is TRBJ1-5 and V is TRBV19; 7 bases line up with TRBD1. In germline, CDR1 is LNHDA, CDR2 SQIVND (reference sequence). This CDR3 spans 15 amino acids. Losses at the gene ends were 6 bases for V and 3 bases for J; bases not matched to a gene: 8. CDR3 in DNA: TGTGCCAGTAGCCCGGAGACAGGGTTCAATCAGCCCCAGCATTTT. This translates into CASSPETGFNQPQHF.

In its sample, this clone was seen a few times. The CDR3 DNA follows: TGTGCCAGCAGTGAGACGGACCTAACCTACGAGCAGTACTTC. It translates to CASSETDLTYEQYF. This chain uses TRBV2 with TRBJ2-7; D gene ambiguous. Germline lookup yields CDR1 SNHLY and CDR2 FYNNEI. There are 14 residues in the CDR3. Trimming stripped 3 bases from V and 2 bases from J, with 11 bases between.

V usage is TRBV2 and J usage is TRBJ1-4; D gene ambiguous. V was pared by 4 bases and J by 4 bases, with 7 bases between. Germline CDR1 and CDR2: SNHLY and FYNNEI. The CDR3 has 13 amino acids. The CDR3 reads CASSVRSNEKLFF. The CDR3 bases are TGTGCCAGCAGTGTTCGGAGTAATGAAAAACTGTTTTTT.

The J gene is TRBJ2-7, the V gene TRBV13, with 7 bases that match TRBD1. The CDR3 contains 15 residues. With 5 bases clipped from V and 0 bases from J, the junction kept 7 bases outside the gene matches. Germline loops: CDR1 PRHDT, CDR2 FYEKMQ (reference sequence). The CDR3 region is CASSPMGQISYEQYF. The DNA of the CDR3 is TGTGCCAGCAGCCCAATGGGACAGATCTCCTACGAGCAGTACTTC.

The rearrangement uses TRBV27 and TRBJ1-1; D remains unclear. Per the germline V gene, CDR1 is MNHEY and CDR2 is SMNVEV (reference sequence). Trimming took off 1 base at V and 4 bases at J, with 7 bases between the two ends. The CDR3 sequence is 13 residues long. CDR3 nucleotide sequence: TGTGCCAGCAGTTTATACGTGGGCACTGAAGCTTTCTTT. Encoded protein: CASSLYVGTEAFF.

V gene TRBV3-1 (or the pseudogene TRBV3-2) combines with J gene TRBJ1-2; 9 bases match TRBD1. The CDR3 runs to 13 residues. Looked up from germline, CDR1 is LGHDT and CDR2 is YNNKEL (reference sequence). The V and J ends lost 4 bases and 8 bases, in that order; junction bases with no gene match: 5. For the CDR3, the DNA is TGTGCCAGCAGCCCCGGACAGGGGAGAGGCTACACCTTC. Amino acid sequence: CASSPGQGRGYTF.